This TCR beta chain derives from a study of response to subunit inactivated influenza vaccine. CDR3 length: 13 residues. The V end lost 3 bases, the J end lost 6 bases, and 11 bases lay between the germline ends. Study-wide points: Authors suggested few new T cells are recruited by each seasonal influenza vaccination.

TCRdb re-called the RT-PCR reads with MiXCR, one entry per CDR3 protein. The sample consists of roughly 700,000 distinct CDR3 sequences, 11% to 15% of them appearing once. Comments on this clonotype: Its antigen is still unknown.

Sequenced material: PBMCs from blood, taken approximately 15 days before vaccination. This TCR was recovered from a man aged 45 to 65 who received an inactivated influenza vaccine. V gene TRBV12-3 or TRBV12-4 combines with J gene TRBJ1-2; D unresolved. The CDR3, as DNA: TGTGCCAGCAGTTTTCATCCGGGGAATGGCTACACCTTC. It specifies CASSFHPGNGYTF.